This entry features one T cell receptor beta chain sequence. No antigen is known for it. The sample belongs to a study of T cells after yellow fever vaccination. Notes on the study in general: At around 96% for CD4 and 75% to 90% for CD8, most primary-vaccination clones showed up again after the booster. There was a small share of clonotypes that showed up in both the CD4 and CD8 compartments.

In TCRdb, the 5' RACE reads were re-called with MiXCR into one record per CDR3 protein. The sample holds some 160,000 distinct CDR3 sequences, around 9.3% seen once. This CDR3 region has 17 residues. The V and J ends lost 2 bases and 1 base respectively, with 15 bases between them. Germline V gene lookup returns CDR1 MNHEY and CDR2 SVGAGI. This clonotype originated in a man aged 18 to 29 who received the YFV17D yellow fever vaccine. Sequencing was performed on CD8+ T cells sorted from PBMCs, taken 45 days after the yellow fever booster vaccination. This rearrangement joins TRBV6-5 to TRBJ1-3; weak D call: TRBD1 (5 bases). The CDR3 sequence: CASSYGGRVGSGNTIYF. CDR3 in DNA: TGTGCCAGCAGTTACGGTGGCAGGGTAGGGTCTGGAAACACCATATATTTT.